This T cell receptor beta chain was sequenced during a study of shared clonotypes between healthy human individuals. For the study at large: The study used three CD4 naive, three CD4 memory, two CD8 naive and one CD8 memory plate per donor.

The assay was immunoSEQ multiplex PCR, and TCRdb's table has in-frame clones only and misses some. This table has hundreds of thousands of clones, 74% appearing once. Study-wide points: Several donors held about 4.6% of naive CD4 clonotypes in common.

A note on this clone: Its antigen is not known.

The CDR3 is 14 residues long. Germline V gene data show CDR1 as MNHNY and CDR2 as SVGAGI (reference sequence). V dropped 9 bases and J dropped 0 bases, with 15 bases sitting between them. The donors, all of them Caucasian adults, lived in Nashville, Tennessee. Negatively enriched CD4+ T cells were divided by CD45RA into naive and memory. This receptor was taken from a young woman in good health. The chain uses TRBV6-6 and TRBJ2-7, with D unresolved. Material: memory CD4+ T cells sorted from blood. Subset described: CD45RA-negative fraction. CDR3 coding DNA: TGTGCCAGTTCACCAGGTATATCCTCCTACGAGCAGTACTTC. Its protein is CASSPGISSYEQYF.